Listed here are 32 T cell receptor beta chains from one sample, sequenced in a study of blood T cell repertoires in COVID-19. Libraries were prepared by immunoSEQ multiplex PCR; TCRdb keeps only in-frame clonotypes and omits some of them. The sample lists roughly 80,000 clones; roughly 84% were seen once. Sequences were obtained from peripheral blood. These receptors were collected from a human donor in a cohort sampled during active COVID-19.

The chain employs TRBV11-3 and TRBJ1-3, with D unresolved. The CDR3 has 12 amino acids. Trimming pared 2 bases from V and 7 bases from J, leaving 6 bases between. Germline CDR1 and CDR2: SGHNT and YENEEA. CDR3 protein: CASSLRGNTIYF. The CDR3 DNA follows: TGTGCCAGCAGCTTAAGAGGGAACACCATATATTTT.

V gene TRBV6-5 combines with J gene TRBJ2-7; 13 bases map to TRBD2. The CDR3 extends over 13 amino acids. V shed 8 bases, J shed 4 bases, and the junction held 2 bases outside the gene matches. Germline CDR1 and CDR2: MNHEY and SVGAGI. CDR3 DNA sequence: TGTGCCAGCCGGACTAGCGGGAGATACGAGCAGTACTTC. It translates to CASRTSGRYEQYF.

This chain connects TRBV5-4 to TRBJ1-2, with 7 bases fitting TRBD1. This CDR3 region has 14 residues. V shed 3 bases and J 3 bases; nucleotides not matched to a gene: 5. Germline V gene lookup returns CDR1 SGHNT and CDR2 YYREEE (reference sequence). CDR3 DNA sequence: TGTGCCAGCAGCTCCCGGGACAGAGACTATGGCTACACCTTC. Amino acids: CASSSRDRDYGYTF. The full variable domain, completed using reference TRBV5-4 and TRBJ1-2, is ETGVTQSPTHLIKTRGQQVTLRCSSQSGHNTVSWYQQALGQGPQFIFQYYREEENGRGNFPPRFSGLQFPNYSSELNVNALELDDSALYLCASSSRDRDYGYTFGSGTRLTVV.

The rearrangement uses TRBV3-1 (or the pseudogene TRBV3-2) and TRBJ1-1; 7 bases match TRBD1. There are 12 residues in the CDR3. V was clipped by 1 base and J by 10 bases; unmatched bases: 3. Looked up from germline, CDR1 is LGHDT and CDR2 is YNNKEL (reference sequence). The CDR3 DNA sequence: TGTGCCAGCAGCCAAGGGGGACAGACAGCTTTCTTT. Residues: CASSQGGQTAFF.

V is TRBV19 and J is TRBJ1-1; perhaps TRBD1 as D (6 bases). The length of the CDR3 is 16 residues. Germline CDR1 reads LNHDA; CDR2 reads SQIVND (reference sequence). The V gene lost 3 bases and the J gene lost 4 bases, with 18 bases spanning the gap. The CDR3 nucleotides read TGTGCCAGTAGTATTCAGGGGAATGTTTTGGGCACTGAAGCTTTCTTT. Protein product: CASSIQGNVLGTEAFF.

This chain links TRBV5-5 with TRBJ2-4; no clear D gene. This CDR3 is 15 amino acids long. The germline V gene encodes CDR1 SGHKS and CDR2 YYEKEE (reference sequence). The V and J ends lost 0 bases and 5 bases respectively, with 12 bases between them. The CDR3 coding sequence is TGTGCCAGCAGCTTGGGGGTAGTGAGCGAAAACATTCAGTACTTC. Encoded protein: CASSLGVVSENIQYF.

This clone was counted once. The gene calls are TRBV5-1 and TRBJ1-1; D is perhaps TRBD1 (6 bases). With 5 bases removed from V and 3 bases from J, the gap between germline ends came to 14 bases. The CDR3 consists of 14 residues. The germline CDR1 and CDR2 sequences are SGHRS and YFSETQ. The CDR3 bases are TGCGCCAGCAGGTCTGGAGAGGGGGACACTGAAGCTTTCTTT. It translates to CASRSGEGDTEAFF.

The V gene is TRBV19, the J gene TRBJ1-5, with 8 nucleotides matching TRBD1. The V and J ends lost 7 bases and 5 bases, in that order; junction bases with no gene match: 7. This CDR3 comprises 14 residues. Looked up from germline, CDR1 is LNHDA and CDR2 is SQIVND (reference sequence). The CDR3 sequence: CASTRPGQDQPQHF. The CDR3, as DNA: TGTGCCAGTACCCGCCCGGGACAGGATCAGCCCCAGCATTTT.

The chain has TRBV27 and TRBJ2-7, with 13 bases lining up with TRBD2. Germline V gene data show CDR1 as MNHEY and CDR2 as SMNVEV (reference sequence). V lost 4 bases, J lost 8 bases, and 5 bases stayed unmatched. CDR3 length equals 14 residues. The CDR3 protein is CASSWTSGGQKQYF. CDR3 nucleotide sequence: TGTGCCAGCAGTTGGACTAGCGGGGGACAAAAGCAGTACTTC.

J is TRBJ2-5 and V is TRBV3-1 (or the pseudogene TRBV3-2); TRBD1 agrees at 10 bases. The junction had 9 bases not matched to a gene; V was cut back by 4 bases and J by 4 bases. The CDR3 is 16 amino acids. Germline V lookup: CDR1 LGHDT, CDR2 YNNKEL (reference sequence). The CDR3 DNA is TGTGCCAGCAGCCCTTCTGGGACAGGGGAGTCAGAGACCCAGTACTTC. Its protein is CASSPSGTGESETQYF.

The chain links TRBV30 to TRBJ1-2; D is ambiguous. Trimming removed 3 bases at V and 2 bases at J, with 10 bases between. The CDR3 runs to 13 residues. Germline lookup yields CDR1 GTSNPN and CDR2 SVGIG (reference sequence). This chain's CDR3 is CAWRSGSNYGYTF. DNA of the CDR3: TGTGCCTGGAGGTCCGGGTCGAACTATGGCTACACCTTC.

The chain employs TRBV10-3 and TRBJ2-2; D may be TRBD1 (6 bases). Germline CDR1 reads ENHRY; CDR2 reads SYGVKD. The CDR3 runs 14 residues. V was trimmed by 4 bases and J by 4 bases, leaving 10 bases between them. The CDR3 region is CAISGQGSTGELFF. The CDR3 region has the DNA TGTGCCATCAGTGGGCAGGGGAGCACCGGGGAGCTGTTTTTT.

The rearrangement uses TRBV12-3 or TRBV12-4 and TRBJ1-1; a possible D gene is TRBD1 (5 bases). The CDR3 consists of 13 residues. The germline V and J ends were trimmed by 5 bases and 4 bases, with 11 bases remaining between them. DNA for the CDR3: TGTGCCAGCAGTCTCGACCAGGGCACTGAAGCTTTCTTT. Protein: CASSLDQGTEAFF.

The chain combines TRBV19 with TRBJ1-6, with D hard to call. Between the trimmed V and J ends, which lost 3 bases and 3 bases, there was a span of 12 bases. This CDR3 is 16 amino acids long. Per germline, CDR1 LNHDA and CDR2 SQIVND (reference sequence). The CDR3 sequence: CASSIGSSGYNSPLHF. Here the CDR3 DNA reads TGTGCCAGTAGTATCGGGAGTAGTGGCTATAATTCACCCCTCCACTTT.

The gene calls are TRBV6-5 and TRBJ2-3, with TRBD1 identical over 9 bases. Per the germline V gene, CDR1 is MNHEY and CDR2 is SVGAGI. CDR3 length: 15 residues. V was pared by 2 bases and J by 6 bases, with 6 bases of the junction left unmatched. For the CDR3, the DNA is TGTGCCAGCAGTTACGGTGGGACAGGGATGGATACGCAGTATTTT. Amino acids: CASSYGGTGMDTQYF.

This sequence joins TRBV6-5 and TRBJ1-5, with TRBD1 as a possible D gene (6 bases). This CDR3 region has 12 residues. Per germline, CDR1 MNHEY and CDR2 SVGAGI. V was pared by 8 bases and J by 6 bases, with 11 bases between. The CDR3 DNA is TGTGCCAGCGTCAGGGGAAGTCAGCCCCAGCATTTT. Its protein product is CASVRGSQPQHF.

The chain is built from TRBV6-5 and TRBJ1-3; possibly TRBD1 for D (6 bases). Trimming removed 2 bases from V and 0 bases from J, with 8 bases in between. Germline assignment: CDR1 MNHEY and CDR2 SVGAGI. The CDR3 covers 15 residues. The CDR3 loop reads CASSYGTSSGNTIYF. CDR3 coding DNA: TGTGCCAGCAGTTACGGGACAAGCTCTGGAAACACCATATATTTT.

V is TRBV5-5 and J is TRBJ2-7, with D possibly being TRBD2 (6 bases). CDR1 and CDR2 (germline): SGHKS, YYEKEE (reference sequence). The CDR3 contains 17 residues. The V end lost 2 bases, the J end lost 0 bases, and 18 bases lay between the germline ends. CDR3 protein: CASSFGGVRMSSYEQYF. In nucleotides, the CDR3 is TGTGCCAGCAGCTTCGGAGGGGTCCGAATGAGCTCCTACGAGCAGTACTTC.

V gene TRBV27 combines with J gene TRBJ2-2; a possible D gene is TRBD2 (6 bases). The germline CDR1 and CDR2 sequences are MNHEY and SMNVEV (reference sequence). CDR3 size: 15 residues. V lost 6 bases and J 6 bases, leaving 17 bases between the germline ends. The DNA of the CDR3 is TGTGCCAGCAGCAAAACTAGCCCTCCGGCCGGGGAGCTGTTTTTT. Its protein product is CASSKTSPPAGELFF.

The chain recombines TRBV5-1 with TRBJ1-2; 7 nucleotides line up with TRBD1. Per the germline V gene, CDR1 is SGHRS and CDR2 is YFSETQ. V lost 5 bases to trimming and J lost 1 base; unmatched junction nucleotides: 5. This CDR3 has 14 residues. The CDR3 loop is CASRDRNYNYGYTF. DNA for the CDR3: TGCGCCAGCAGGGACAGGAACTATAACTATGGCTACACCTTC.

The rearrangement links TRBV2 to TRBJ2-4, with TRBD2 matching over 14 bases. Unmatched junction bases numbered 3, after V lost 6 bases and J lost 2 bases. This CDR3 region has 16 residues. Germline V gene lookup returns CDR1 SNHLY and CDR2 FYNNEI. The chain's CDR3 is CASSGTSGGTKNIQYF. CDR3 sequence (DNA): TGTGCCAGCAGCGGGACTAGCGGGGGCACCAAAAACATTCAGTACTTC.

V gene TRBV3-1 (or the pseudogene TRBV3-2) combines with J gene TRBJ1-6; 8 bases line up with TRBD1. Germline CDR1 is LGHDT and CDR2 is YNNKEL (reference sequence). This CDR3 comprises 15 residues. After removal of 1 base from V and 10 bases from J, the junction contained 6 bases not matched to a gene. The CDR3 bases are TGTGCCAGCAGCCAAGCGACAGGGGTAGGGTCACCCCTCCACTTT. Translation: CASSQATGVGSPLHF.

V is TRBV18 and J is TRBJ1-6, with 10 bases matching TRBD1. The V gene's germline CDR1 is KGHSH and CDR2 LQKENI. J gave up 3 bases and V 3 bases, and 5 bases lay outside the gene matches. The CDR3 runs to 17 residues. CDR3 nucleotides: TGTGCCAGCTCACCGGGACAGGGGCTACTCTATAATTCACCCCTCCACTTT. Protein product: CASSPGQGLLYNSPLHF.

The rearrangement uses TRBV5-1 and TRBJ2-5; the match to TRBD2 covers 8 bases. CDR1 and CDR2 (germline): SGHRS, YFSETQ. This CDR3 region has 14 residues. The junction had 5 bases not matched to a gene; V was cut back by 6 bases and J by 1 base. DNA for the CDR3: TGCGCCAGCATGCCCGGGGGGGCCCAAGAGACCCAGTACTTC. It translates to CASMPGGAQETQYF.

This clone came up once. The gene calls are TRBV28 and TRBJ1-2, with D possibly being TRBD1 (5 bases). This CDR3 is built from 12 residues. Germline-derived CDR1 and CDR2 are MDHEN and SYDVKM. V was pared by 5 bases and J by 7 bases, with 11 bases between. The CDR3 protein is CASSDSRGGYTF. CDR3 bases: TGTGCCAGCAGTGACAGCCGAGGTGGCTACACCTTC.

The rearrangement links TRBV7-9 to TRBJ1-1; TRBD1 might be the D (6 bases). Looked up from germline, CDR1 is SEHNR and CDR2 is FQNEAQ (reference sequence). CDR3 length: 16 amino acids. V was pared by 1 base and J by 1 base, with 13 bases between. CDR3 protein: CASSLGRTAPNTEAFF. For the CDR3, the DNA is TGTGCCAGCAGCTTAGGCCGGACAGCCCCGAACACTGAAGCTTTCTTT.

The chain employs TRBV7-3 and TRBJ2-6, with TRBD1 as a possible D gene (6 bases). V lost 4 bases to trimming and J lost 0 bases, with 10 bases between them. Germline CDR1 and CDR2: SGHTA and FQGTGA. The CDR3 spans 16 residues. The CDR3 is CASSWDTSSGANVLTF. The DNA of the CDR3 is TGTGCCAGCAGCTGGGACACCAGCTCTGGGGCCAACGTCCTGACTTTC.

The rearrangement uses TRBV7-6 and TRBJ2-7; 9 bases fit TRBD1. This CDR3 region has 15 residues. J lost 2 bases, V lost 5 bases, and 7 bases had no gene match. CDR1 is SGHVS, CDR2 FNYEAQ, per germline. The CDR3 spells CASSRGQGFTYEQYF. The CDR3 DNA follows: TGTGCCAGCAGCCGCGGACAGGGGTTTACCTACGAGCAGTACTTC.

This chain connects TRBV29-1 to TRBJ2-3; possible D gene TRBD2, 5 bases. Per germline, CDR1 SQVTM and CDR2 ANQGSEA. Trimming took 4 bases from V and 9 from J, leaving 20 bases between them. This CDR3 is built from 14 residues. The CDR3 loop reads CSVVGGEWERTQYF. The CDR3 DNA reads TGCAGCGTTGTGGGTGGGGAGTGGGAGAGGACGCAGTATTTT.

The rearrangement links TRBV11-2 to TRBJ1-1; perhaps TRBD1 as D (6 bases). Trimming stripped 5 bases from V and 1 base from J, with 11 bases between. This CDR3 contains 14 residues. CDR1 and CDR2 from the germline V gene are SGHAT and FQNNGV. The CDR3 bases are TGTGCCAGCAGCGCAGCCAGGGGGAACACTGAAGCTTTCTTT. Translation: CASSAARGNTEAFF.

Here the CDR3 DNA reads TGTGCCAGCAGCCGGACGGGACAGGCCGGTAAGGACATTCAGTACTTC. Its protein is CASSRTGQAGKDIQYF. This chain connects TRBV5-5 to TRBJ2-4, with 8 positions matching TRBD1. After removal of 4 bases from V and 8 bases from J, the junction contained 14 bases not matched to a gene. Germline loops: CDR1 SGHKS, CDR2 YYEKEE (reference sequence). The CDR3 consists of 16 residues.

The chain recombines TRBV5-4 with TRBJ1-3; no clear D gene. CDR3 size: 14 residues. V lost 3 bases to trimming and J lost 0 bases, with 7 bases between them. Germline V gene sequence: CDR1 SGHNT, CDR2 YYREEE (reference sequence). CDR3 protein: CASSSRSSGNTIYF. The CDR3 region has the DNA TGTGCCAGCAGCTCGCGGAGCTCTGGAAACACCATATATTTT.